This record looks at one T cell receptor (beta chain) sequence and its context. For TCRbeta, the library was prepared with unique molecular identifiers. MiXCR, run by TCRdb on the PCR reads, gives a single entry per CDR3 protein. The table includes fewer than 95,000 distinct CDR3 sequences, 12% detected once. These data originate in a study of T-cell reconstitution after alpha-beta-depleted transplantation in children. With 5 bases removed from V and 6 bases from J, the gap between germline ends came to 9 bases. The CDR3 sequence is 12 residues long. The germline V gene encodes CDR1 SNHLY and CDR2 FYNNEI.

This chain uses TRBV2 with TRBJ2-3; D not certain. Sequencing was performed on PBMCs from the stem cell graft donor, taken from the stem cell graft. The source is a human donor who donated a stem cell graft to a child with inherited bone marrow failure. The CDR3 sequence: CASSLNGDTQYF. Here the CDR3 DNA reads TGTGCCAGCAGTCTTAACGGGGATACGCAGTATTTT.